The entry below describes one T cell receptor (beta chain). The CDR3 totals 16 residues. The germline CDR1 and CDR2 sequences are SGDLS and YYNGEE. The junction had 10 bases not matched to a gene; V was cut back by 4 bases and J by 9 bases. This record comes from a study of blood T cell repertoires in COVID-19. Study-wide background: COVID-19 samples, acute and convalescent, were from the United States, Italy and Spain. From T cells, B-cell-depleted T cells, or PBMCs came the material, which was cDNA or gDNA.

Per the study methods: Estimation of nucleated cell counts was performed using reference gene primer amplification. The data were produced by immunoSEQ multiplex PCR, yet TCRdb's version contains in-frame clones alone and is incomplete. V and J calls and clone size come straight from that table; D and trimming were deduced from the DNA. This sample has 130,000 to 150,000 clones, with roughly three quarters found just once. The TCR originated in a man aged 55 to 69 with acute or convalescent COVID-19. The V call is TRBV9, the J call TRBJ2-1, with 13 bases identical to TRBD2. Sequencing input: peripheral blood. In nucleotides, the CDR3 is TGTGCCAGCAGCTTGAGGACTAGCGGGAGATGGGCTGAGCAGTTCTTC. Translating gives CASSLRTSGRWAEQFF.